Listed here is a single TCR beta chain. Its specificity is unknown. The data were obtained in a study of monozygotic twins with inflammatory bowel disease. Study findings and constraints: IBD patients had lower TCRbeta diversity (inverse Simpson) than healthy co-twins.

TCRdb reprocessed the 5' RACE reads and reports one entry per CDR3 protein, with no DNA. The sample has about 170,000 distinct CDR3 sequences. CDR3 length: 17 amino acids. Germline-derived CDR1 and CDR2 are SGHRS and YFSETQ. The chain carries TRBV5-1 and TRBJ1-4; the D gene TCRdb calls, TRBD1, cannot be checked with no DNA. Sequencing used blood. This TCR came from a human donor with ulcerative colitis or Crohn's disease, or a healthy co-twin of an affected twin (not recorded which). This CDR3 reads CASSSGDRYNEGEKLFF.